One and the same sample provided the 30 T cell receptor beta chains below, sequenced in a study of CXCR3-negative and CXCR3-positive naive CD8 T cells. Overall study results and limits: More hydrophobic TRB CDR3s occurred in CXCR3-positive than in CXCR3-negative naive cells.

The method, 5' RACE with UMI labels, was used to prepare the TRB cDNA libraries. TCRdb re-analyzed the 5' RACE reads; it lists each CDR3 protein once, without DNA. This repertoire includes some 47,000 distinct CDR3 sequences. For these receptors, no antigen is known. The sample consisted of naive CXCR3+ CD8+ T cells from blood. Regarding subset: CD45RO-CCR7+CD27+CD95- naive CD8+ T cells expressing CXCR3 (TNR3+). The receptors were sampled from a human donor in good health. Some clones in this sample may be carry-over from other donors' samples.

This chain joins TRBV7-2 and TRBJ2-1; the TRBD2 assignment by TCRdb is unverifiable without DNA. CDR3 size: 15 residues. Germline CDR1 and CDR2: SGHTA and FQGNSA. The CDR3 sequence is CASSPGLAGANEQFF.

V gene TRBV28 combines with J gene TRBJ2-7; TCRdb reports TRBD2, a call that lacks DNA to check it against. CDR3 length: 17 amino acids. CDR1 and CDR2 (germline): MDHEN, SYDVKM. The CDR3 spells CASNPAPLLAGRHEQYF.

The chain links TRBV28 to TRBJ2-5; TCRdb lists TRBD2, though no DNA is available to test this call. Looked up from germline, CDR1 is MDHEN and CDR2 is SYDVKM. The length of the CDR3 is 14 residues. CDR3 in amino acids: CASSPPREAETQYF.

This chain joins TRBV12-3 or TRBV12-4 and TRBJ2-5; TCRdb gives TRBD2 as the D gene, but with no DNA this cannot be confirmed. The CDR3 runs to 16 residues. CDR3 loop: CASSPTRLDHQETQYF.

The rearrangement links TRBV29-1 to TRBJ2-3. Germline lookup yields CDR1 SQVTM and CDR2 ANQGSEA. The CDR3 consists of 16 residues. This CDR3 is CSVEAAEVRSTDTQYF.

This chain uses TRBV20-1 with TRBJ1-5; TCRdb lists TRBD1, though no DNA is available to test this call. The CDR3 is 14 residues long. Looked up from germline, CDR1 is DFQATT and CDR2 is SNEGSKA (reference sequence). CDR3: CSARGRQGGQPQHF.

CDR3 loop: CASSYHQLSGANVLTF. V usage is TRBV6-5 and J usage is TRBJ2-6. CDR1 and CDR2 (germline): MNHEY, SVGAGI. This CDR3 spans 16 amino acids.

CDR3 loop: CASSLDPGQRNQPQHF. V is TRBV7-8 and J is TRBJ1-5; TCRdb's D gene call, TRBD1, goes unchecked for lack of DNA. This CDR3 has 16 amino acids. The germline V gene encodes CDR1 SGHVS and CDR2 FQNEAQ.

The V call is TRBV4-3, the J call TRBJ1-1; TCRdb lists TRBD1, though no DNA is available to test this call. The CDR3 is 16 amino acids. Germline V CDR1 and CDR2: LGHNA, YSLEER. The CDR3 spells CASSQDSTGTITEAFF.

This chain links TRBV7-6 with TRBJ1-1; the D call of TRBD1 rests on TCRdb alone, since no DNA is present to check it. The germline V gene encodes CDR1 SGHVS and CDR2 FNYEAQ. The CDR3 contains 16 residues. This CDR3 reads CASSSEPGQTNTEAFF.

This chain links TRBV6-2 or TRBV6-3 with TRBJ1-5; without DNA, the TCRdb call of TRBD1 cannot be checked. CDR1 and CDR2 (germline): MNHEY, SVGEGT. CDR3 size: 14 residues. The CDR3: CASSFWDNNQPQHF.

This chain links TRBV13 with TRBJ2-5. The CDR3 loop spans 14 amino acids. CDR1 and CDR2 (germline): PRHDT, FYEKMQ (reference sequence). CDR3 region: CASSLVTYRDTQYF.

The chain links TRBV6-6 to TRBJ2-1. The CDR3 runs 11 residues. Germline CDR1 reads MNHNY; CDR2 reads SVGAGI (reference sequence). The CDR3 loop reads CASSGIKQQFF.

The CDR3 loop is CASSLEGFYEQYF. The chain uses TRBV7-3 and TRBJ2-7. Germline V CDR1 and CDR2: SGHTA, FQGTGA. The CDR3 totals 13 residues.

The chain has TRBV7-2 and TRBJ2-7; TCRdb designates TRBD2, a call that cannot be tested without DNA. Germline V gene sequence: CDR1 SGHTA, CDR2 FQGNSA. CDR3 length: 16 amino acids. CDR3 sequence reads: CASSYSGGEFSYEQYF.

The CDR3 sequence: CSVDAEGLDETQYF. V usage is TRBV29-1 and J usage is TRBJ2-5; the TCRdb call, TRBD2, lacks DNA for checking. CDR1 is SQVTM, CDR2 ANQGSEA, per germline. The CDR3 is 14 residues long.

The chain is built from TRBV11-2 and TRBJ2-7; the TRBD2 assignment by TCRdb is unverifiable without DNA. Germline CDR1 and CDR2: SGHAT and FQNNGV. This CDR3 region has 15 residues. This CDR3 reads CASSFTSGGEYEQYF.

CDR3 amino acids: CASSIWDTGELFF. This rearrangement joins TRBV19 to TRBJ2-2. CDR3 size: 13 residues. The germline gives CDR1 LNHDA, CDR2 SQIVND (reference sequence).

V and J are TRBV7-9 and TRBJ2-1; the TCRdb call, TRBD2, lacks DNA for checking. The CDR3 spans 15 residues. In germline, CDR1 is SEHNR, CDR2 FQNEAQ (reference sequence). Here the CDR3 reads CASSAPGLGILEQFF.

The CDR3 loop reads CSATKVGTSGGAWTDTQYF. The gene calls are TRBV20-1 and TRBJ2-3; TCRdb names TRBD2, which stays unverified in the absence of DNA. CDR1 is DFQATT and CDR2 is SNEGSKA in the germline V gene (reference sequence). The CDR3 has 19 residues.

The CDR3: CASSQDRGNEQYF. The gene calls are TRBV4-1 and TRBJ2-7; TCRdb's D gene call, TRBD1, goes unchecked for lack of DNA. The CDR3 spans 13 residues. Germline-derived CDR1 and CDR2 are MGHRA and YSYEKL.

The chain is built from TRBV9 and TRBJ2-7; the TCRdb D gene call, TRBD1, has no DNA to confirm it. Germline CDR1 reads SGDLS; CDR2 reads YYNGEE. The CDR3 loop spans 12 amino acids. CDR3 residues: CASSPRQGEQYF.

The rearrangement uses TRBV12-3 or TRBV12-4 and TRBJ1-4. The CDR3 runs to 14 residues. The CDR3 region is CASSFRGFNEKLFF.

The genes are TRBV2 and TRBJ2-2; TCRdb indicates TRBD1, and absent DNA this call remains unverified. Per germline, CDR1 SNHLY and CDR2 FYNNEI. The CDR3 is made up of 15 amino acids. The CDR3 protein is CASRRTGGAAGELFF. The complete variable domain, with remaining parts taken from reference TRBV2 and TRBJ2-2, reads EPEVTQTPSHQVTQMGQEVILRCVPISNHLYFYWYRQILGQKVEFLVSFYNNEISEKSEIFDDQFSVERPDGSNFTLKIRSTKLEDSAMYFCASRRTGGAAGELFFGEGSRLTVL.

The rearrangement uses TRBV4-3 and TRBJ2-7. The CDR3 is 14 residues long. Germline CDR1 is LGHNA and CDR2 is YSLEER. The chain's CDR3 is CASSQDRGIYEQYF.

The chain links TRBV5-1 to TRBJ1-1; TCRdb gives TRBD1 as the D gene, but with no DNA this cannot be confirmed. Germline CDR1 SGHRS, CDR2 YFSETQ. The CDR3 has 14 amino acids. CDR3 sequence reads: CASSGGQLNTEAFF.

The chain uses TRBV27 and TRBJ2-1; with no DNA, the TCRdb D assignment of TRBD2 cannot be verified. The germline gives CDR1 MNHEY, CDR2 SMNVEV (reference sequence). This CDR3 is built from 14 residues. This chain's CDR3 is CASTGGASYNEQFF.

V is TRBV28 and J is TRBJ1-5; TCRdb outputs TRBD1, but without DNA this stays unchecked. Germline V gene data show CDR1 as MDHEN and CDR2 as SYDVKM. The CDR3 has 16 residues. The CDR3 is CATGGTGAYSNQPQHF.

The J gene is TRBJ2-7, the V gene TRBV21-1; the D call of TRBD2 rests on TCRdb alone, since no DNA is present to check it. TRBV21-1 is shown as a pseudogene. The CDR3 is 13 amino acids. CDR3 sequence: CASSIRLPYEQYF.

The chain combines TRBV10-3 with TRBJ2-7; TCRdb picks TRBD1, but there is no DNA to check that call. The CDR3 is 14 residues long. The germline CDR1 and CDR2 sequences are ENHRY and SYGVKD. Here the CDR3 reads CAISDGQSLYEQYF.